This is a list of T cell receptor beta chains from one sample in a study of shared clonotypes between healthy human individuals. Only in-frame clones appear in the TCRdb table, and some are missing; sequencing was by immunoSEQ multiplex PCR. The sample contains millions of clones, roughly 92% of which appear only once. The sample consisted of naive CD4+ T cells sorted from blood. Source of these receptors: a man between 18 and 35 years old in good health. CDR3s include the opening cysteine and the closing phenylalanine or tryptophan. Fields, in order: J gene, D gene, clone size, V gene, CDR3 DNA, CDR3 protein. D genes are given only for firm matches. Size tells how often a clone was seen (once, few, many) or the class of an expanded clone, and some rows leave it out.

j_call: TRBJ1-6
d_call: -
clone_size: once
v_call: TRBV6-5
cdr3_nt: TGTGCCAGCAGTTATTACCCAAGCTCCTATAATTCACCCCTCCACTTT
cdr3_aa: CASSYYPSSYNSPLHF

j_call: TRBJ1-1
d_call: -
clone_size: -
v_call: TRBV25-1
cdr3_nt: TGTGCCAGTAATGACGTGGGGGCGAACACTGAAGCTTTCTTT
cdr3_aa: CASNDVGANTEAFF

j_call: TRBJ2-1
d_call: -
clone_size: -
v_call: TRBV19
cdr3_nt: TGTGCCACCACCCGGGTTGGTGAGCAGTTCTTC
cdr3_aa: CATTRVGEQFF

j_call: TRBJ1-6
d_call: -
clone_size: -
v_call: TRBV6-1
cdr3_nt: TGTGCCAGCGGCTTCAGGGAGACTAATTCACCCCTCCACTTT
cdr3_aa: CASGFRETNSPLHF

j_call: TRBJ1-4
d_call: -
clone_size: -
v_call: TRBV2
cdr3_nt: TGTGCCAGCAGTGCTAGACCCTTTCCTTCGGAAAAACTGTTTTTT
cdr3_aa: CASSARPFPSEKLFF

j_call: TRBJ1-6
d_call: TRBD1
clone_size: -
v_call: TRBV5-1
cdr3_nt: TGCGCCAGCAGCTTGGACGGTACAGGGGGCGCGGATTCACCCCTCCACTTT
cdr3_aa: CASSLDGTGGADSPLHF

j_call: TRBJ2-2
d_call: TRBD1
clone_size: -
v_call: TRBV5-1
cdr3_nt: TGCGCCAGCAGCCCGGGACAGGGAGGGGCCGGGGAGCTGTTTTTT
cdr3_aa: CASSPGQGGAGELFF

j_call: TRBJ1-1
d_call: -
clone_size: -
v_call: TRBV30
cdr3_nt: TGTGCCTGGAGTTCGGCAGAAATGAACACTGAAGCTTTCTTT
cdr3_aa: CAWSSAEMNTEAFF

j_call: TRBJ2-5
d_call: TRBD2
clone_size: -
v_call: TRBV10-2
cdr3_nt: TGCGCCAGCAGTCTAGCGGGAGGGCGGGTGGAGACCCAGTACTTC
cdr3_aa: CASSLAGGRVETQYF

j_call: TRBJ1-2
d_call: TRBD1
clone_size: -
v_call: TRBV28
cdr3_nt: TGTGCCAGCAGCGCAATAGACAGGGACCAACATGGCTACACCTTC
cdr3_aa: CASSAIDRDQHGYTF